The 10 T cell receptor beta chains below all came from one sample that was sequenced in a study of a mutant IDH1 vaccine in newly diagnosed glioma. This table comes from immunoSEQ multiplex PCR, and its TCRdb copy is limited to in-frame clones, with some not included. The sample has about 46,000 clones; around 80% are singletons. Time point denoted: baseline, week 1 (first vaccination visit). Treatment defined: pre-vaccination baseline after standard-of-care therapy. The sample here was PBMCs, taken from a glioma patient treated with radiotherapy, temozolomide or both. These TCRs come from a woman aged 40 to 49 with glioma.

This chain uses TRBV5-6 with TRBJ1-3; no clear D gene. Germline lookup yields CDR1 SGHDT and CDR2 YYEEEE. The CDR3 spans 13 residues. V was trimmed by 3 bases and J by 9 bases, leaving 13 bases between them. The CDR3 region has the DNA TGTGCCAGCAGCTCCGACGGTGAACGCACCATATATTTT. Its translation: CASSSDGERTIYF.

This clone appeared a single time. The rearrangement joins TRBV5-4 to TRBJ1-5, with a tentative D call TRBD1 (6 bases). Trimming removed 3 bases from V and 6 bases from J, with 13 bases in between. The germline gives CDR1 SGHNT, CDR2 YYREEE (reference sequence). CDR3 length: 14 residues. The CDR3 DNA sequence: TGTGCCAGCAGCTCGCAGGGGAACGGTCAGCCCCAGCATTTT. Protein product: CASSSQGNGQPQHF.

V gene TRBV27 combines with J gene TRBJ1-5; D not resolved. Germline values: CDR1 MNHEY, CDR2 SMNVEV (reference sequence). This CDR3 region has 15 residues. Trimming removed 0 bases at V and 1 base at J, with 7 bases between. This CDR3 is CASSLSAESNQPQHF. CDR3 nucleotides: TGTGCCAGCAGTTTATCCGCGGAAAGCAATCAGCCCCAGCATTTT.

The chain uses TRBV12-5 and TRBJ2-5; unclear D gene. V was clipped by 0 bases and J by 14 bases, with 16 bases between them. This CDR3 has 13 residues. Germline V lookup: CDR1 LGHNT, CDR2 FRNRAP. CDR3 sequence (DNA): TGTGCTAGTGGTTTGGTACCAAAGGACCCCCCATACTTC. The encoded protein is CASGLVPKDPPYF.

CDR3 sequence: CASSSTGYDQPQHF. CDR3 DNA: TGTGCCAGCAGTTCGACAGGGTACGATCAGCCCCAGCATTTT. V is TRBV27 and J is TRBJ1-5, with 7 nucleotides matching TRBD1. With V trimmed by 4 bases and J by 5 bases, 5 bases remained unmatched. The CDR3 sequence is 14 residues long. The V gene's germline CDR1 is MNHEY and CDR2 SMNVEV (reference sequence).

The rearrangement uses TRBV30 and TRBJ2-1; possible D gene TRBD2, 5 bases. V was trimmed by 3 bases and J by 5 bases, leaving 20 bases between them. This CDR3 has 16 amino acids. Germline CDR1 is GTSNPN and CDR2 is SVGIG (reference sequence). The CDR3 here is CAWRPEPSTWNNEQFF. Here the CDR3 DNA reads TGTGCCTGGAGGCCTGAACCTAGCACCTGGAACAATGAGCAGTTCTTC.

The rearrangement links TRBV30 to TRBJ2-3, with D perhaps TRBD1 (6 bases). The CDR3 runs to 11 residues. Germline loops: CDR1 GTSNPN, CDR2 SVGIG (reference sequence). V gave up 6 bases and J gave up 8 bases, with 12 bases separating them. CDR3 region: CACVGAGTQYF. The CDR3 DNA sequence: TGTGCCTGTGTGGGGGCCGGTACGCAGTATTTT.

The V gene is TRBV20-1, the J gene TRBJ2-7; D possibly corresponds to TRBD1 (5 bases). CDR3 size: 11 residues. Germline values: CDR1 DFQATT, CDR2 SNEGSKA (reference sequence). Trimming removed 5 bases at V and 7 bases at J, with 12 bases between. The CDR3 DNA follows: TGCAGTGCTGTTTTTGACAGAGAGCAGTACTTC. Its protein is CSAVFDREQYF.

The chain links TRBV27 to TRBJ1-6, with D unclear. This CDR3 region has 14 residues. Germline V gives CDR1 MNHEY, CDR2 SMNVEV (reference sequence). Trimming removed 3 bases at V and 7 bases at J, with 10 bases between. This chain's CDR3 is CASSFGGRNSPLHF. In nucleotides, the CDR3 is TGTGCCAGCAGTTTCGGAGGTCGCAATTCACCCCTCCACTTT.

The chain couples TRBV7-9 to TRBJ1-2, with 11 bases that match TRBD1. This CDR3 is 15 amino acids long. Unmatched junction bases numbered 9, after V lost 5 bases and J lost 7 bases. The germline gives CDR1 SEHNR, CDR2 FQNEAQ (reference sequence). Written as DNA, the CDR3 is TGTGCCAGCAGCCCCGGGACAGGGGGTTGGTCTGGCTACACCTTC. Translated, it gives CASSPGTGGWSGYTF. The whole variable domain, filled in from reference TRBV7-9 and TRBJ1-2, reads DTGVSQNPRHKITKRGQNVTFRCDPISEHNRLYWYRQTLGQGPEFLTYFQNEAQLEKSRLLSDRFSAERPKGSFSTLEIQRTEQGDSAMYLCASSPGTGGWSGYTFGSGTRLTVV.